This TCR beta chain emerged from a study of beta chain features in type 1 diabetes. This clone was detected only a few times. Its antigen is not known. Trimming took off 3 bases at V and 8 bases at J, with 9 bases between the two ends. The CDR3 covers 12 residues. Germline V gene lookup returns CDR1 PRHDT and CDR2 FYEKMQ (reference sequence). Every isolated RNA sample was fully reverse transcribed, so sequencing captured expressed TCRB transcripts. There were about 3.5 million reads on average in the naive, central memory and regulatory T cell samples. TCRdb's copy holds only in-frame clones and misses some; the assay was immunoSEQ multiplex PCR. The sample contains 350,000 to 450,000 clones, around 14% of which appear only once. Study-wide results and caveats: There were fewer insertions and more deletions at the VDJ junctions of type 1 diabetes patients.

The chain uses TRBV13 and TRBJ2-3, with unresolved D. The sample consisted of naive CD4+ T cells from blood. This receptor was obtained from a man aged 30 to 45 in good health. The CDR3 coding sequence is TGTGCCAGCAGCTTTCCAGAGGCTACGCAGTATTTT. Protein product: CASSFPEATQYF.